This TCR beta chain was observed in a study of early T cells in non-severe SARS-CoV-2 infection. Looking at the study overall: RNA in bulk from unsorted whole blood was sequenced, and chains were unpaired. Study-wide results and limits: Anti-spike CD8 specificities were favored by VDJdb matching, whose results missed private and CD4 specificities.

Per the germline V gene, CDR1 is SGHRS and CDR2 is YFSETQ. Trimming shortened V by 6 bases and J by 6 bases, and 12 bases separated the two germline ends. This CDR3 has 12 residues. This clonotype turned up a few times. Its specificity is not known. Unique molecular identifiers (one per individual cDNA molecule) were attached. TCRdb ran MiXCR on the 5' RACE reads and lists one entry per CDR3 protein. The sample has about 58,000 distinct CDR3 sequences, around 11% seen once. Sequencing was done on a sample of whole blood. The J gene is TRBJ1-2, the V gene TRBV5-1, with D maybe TRBD1 (5 bases). The clonotype originates from an adult who was a healthcare worker with PCR-confirmed SARS-CoV-2 infection or an uninfected control (not recorded which). The CDR3 sequence: CASTLAGHGYTF. The CDR3 DNA reads TGCGCCAGCACGTTGGCGGGGCATGGCTACACCTTC.